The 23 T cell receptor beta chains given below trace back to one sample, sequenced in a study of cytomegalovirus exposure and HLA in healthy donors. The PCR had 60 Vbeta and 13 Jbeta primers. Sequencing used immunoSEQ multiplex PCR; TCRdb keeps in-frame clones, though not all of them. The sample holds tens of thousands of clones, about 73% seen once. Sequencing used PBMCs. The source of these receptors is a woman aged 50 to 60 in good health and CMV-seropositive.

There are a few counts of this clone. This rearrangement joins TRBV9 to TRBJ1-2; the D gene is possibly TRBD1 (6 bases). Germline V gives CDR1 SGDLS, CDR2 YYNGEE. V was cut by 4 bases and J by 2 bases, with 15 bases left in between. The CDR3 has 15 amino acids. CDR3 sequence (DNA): TGTGCCAGCAGCCTAACACTCCAGGGGAACTATGGCTACACCTTC. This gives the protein CASSLTLQGNYGYTF.

The CDR3 bases are TGCGCCAGCAGCCCCCTTACGGGGACAGGGGGGGCAGATACGCAGTATTTT. Amino acids: CASSPLTGTGGADTQYF. V usage is TRBV5-1 and J usage is TRBJ2-3, with 11 bases that match TRBD1. Per the germline V gene, CDR1 is SGHRS and CDR2 is YFSETQ. The CDR3 runs to 17 residues. V lost 4 bases, J lost 4 bases, and 11 bases stayed unmatched.

The CDR3 reads CASSPGQGRGYTF. Written as DNA, the CDR3 is TGCGCCAGCAGCCCAGGGCAGGGGCGTGGCTACACCTTC. The chain carries TRBV5-1 and TRBJ1-2; a possible D gene is TRBD1 (6 bases). Trimming cost V 4 bases and J 7 bases, with 14 bases left between them. The CDR3 spans 13 residues. Per the germline V gene, CDR1 is SGHRS and CDR2 is YFSETQ.

Written as DNA, the CDR3 is TGTTCCATTTCTGCCCGGAGCAATCAGCCCCAGCATTTT. It codes for CSISARSNQPQHF. The J gene is TRBJ1-5, the V gene TRBV7-9; D is ambiguous. Germline V gene lookup returns CDR1 SEHNR and CDR2 FQNEAQ (reference sequence). The CDR3 length is 13 residues.

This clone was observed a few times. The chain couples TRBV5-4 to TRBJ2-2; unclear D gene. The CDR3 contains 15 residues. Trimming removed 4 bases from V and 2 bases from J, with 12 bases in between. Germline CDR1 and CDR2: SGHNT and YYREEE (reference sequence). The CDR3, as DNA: TGTGCCAGCAGCCGGAGTACCGTAAACACCGGGGAGCTGTTTTTT. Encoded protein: CASSRSTVNTGELFF. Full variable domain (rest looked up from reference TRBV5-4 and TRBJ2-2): ETGVTQSPTHLIKTRGQQVTLRCSSQSGHNTVSWYQQALGQGPQFIFQYYREEENGRGNFPPRFSGLQFPNYSSELNVNALELDDSALYLCASSRSTVNTGELFFGEGSRLTVL.

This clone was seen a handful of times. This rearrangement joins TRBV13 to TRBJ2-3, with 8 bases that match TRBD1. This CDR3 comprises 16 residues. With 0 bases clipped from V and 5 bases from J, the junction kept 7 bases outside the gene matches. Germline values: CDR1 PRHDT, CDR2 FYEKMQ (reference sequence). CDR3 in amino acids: CASSLGTGALRDTQYF. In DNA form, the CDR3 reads TGTGCCAGCAGCTTAGGGACAGGGGCCCTTAGAGATACGCAGTATTTT.

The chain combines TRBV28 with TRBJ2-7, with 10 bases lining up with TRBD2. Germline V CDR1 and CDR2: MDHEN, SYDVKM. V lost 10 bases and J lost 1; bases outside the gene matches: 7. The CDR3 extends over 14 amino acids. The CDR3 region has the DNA TGTGCCACCCTGGGGACTAGCGCTTCCTACGAGCAGTACTTC. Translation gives CATLGTSASYEQYF.

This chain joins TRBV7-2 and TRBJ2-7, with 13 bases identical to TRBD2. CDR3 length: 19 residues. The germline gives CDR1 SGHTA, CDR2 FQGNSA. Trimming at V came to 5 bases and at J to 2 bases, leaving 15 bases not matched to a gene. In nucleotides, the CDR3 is TGTGCCAGCAGCAGAGGACTAGCGGGAGCCCTGATGACTCCCTACGAGCAGTACTTC. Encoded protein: CASSRGLAGALMTPYEQYF.

The CDR3 region has the DNA TGTGCCAGCAGTTTCACCGGGACTGGGGCCTACGAGCAGTACTTC. Translation: CASSFTGTGAYEQYF. This chain joins TRBV5-6 and TRBJ2-7; TRBD2 might be the D (6 bases). This CDR3 region has 15 residues. The V gene's germline CDR1 is SGHDT and CDR2 YYEEEE. V gave up 5 bases and J gave up 2 bases, with 17 bases separating them.

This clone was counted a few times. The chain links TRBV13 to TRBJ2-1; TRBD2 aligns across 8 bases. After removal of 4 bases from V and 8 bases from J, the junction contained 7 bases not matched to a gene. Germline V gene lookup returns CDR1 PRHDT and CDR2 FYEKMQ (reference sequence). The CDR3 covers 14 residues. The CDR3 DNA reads TGTGCCAGCAGCTCAGGGACTAGGAGGTATGAGCAGTTCTTC. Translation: CASSSGTRRYEQFF.

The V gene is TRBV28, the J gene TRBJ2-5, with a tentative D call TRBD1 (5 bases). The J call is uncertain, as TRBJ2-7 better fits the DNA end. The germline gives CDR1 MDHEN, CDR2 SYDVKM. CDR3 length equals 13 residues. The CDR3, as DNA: TGTGCCAGCCAGACAGTTGGGCACTACGAGCAGTACTTC. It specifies CASQTVGHYEQYF.

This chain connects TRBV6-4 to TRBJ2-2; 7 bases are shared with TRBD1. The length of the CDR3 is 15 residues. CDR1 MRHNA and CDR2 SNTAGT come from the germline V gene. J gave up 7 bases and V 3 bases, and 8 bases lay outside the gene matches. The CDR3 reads CASSELSGGHGELFF. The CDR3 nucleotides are TGTGCCAGCAGTGAACTCTCAGGGGGTCACGGGGAGCTGTTTTTT.

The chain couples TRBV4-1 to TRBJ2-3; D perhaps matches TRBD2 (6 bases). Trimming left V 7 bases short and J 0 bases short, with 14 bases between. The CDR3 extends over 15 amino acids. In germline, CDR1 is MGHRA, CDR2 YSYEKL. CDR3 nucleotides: TGCGCCAGCACCTCTACCGGGACTAGCACAGATACGCAGTATTTT. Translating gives CASTSTGTSTDTQYF.

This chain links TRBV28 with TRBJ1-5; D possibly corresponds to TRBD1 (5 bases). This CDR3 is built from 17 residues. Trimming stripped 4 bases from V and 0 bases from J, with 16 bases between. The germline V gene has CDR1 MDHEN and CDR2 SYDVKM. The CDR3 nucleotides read TGTGCCAGCAGTTCCCTCACCTGGCAGGGTAGCAATCAGCCCCAGCATTTT. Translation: CASSSLTWQGSNQPQHF.

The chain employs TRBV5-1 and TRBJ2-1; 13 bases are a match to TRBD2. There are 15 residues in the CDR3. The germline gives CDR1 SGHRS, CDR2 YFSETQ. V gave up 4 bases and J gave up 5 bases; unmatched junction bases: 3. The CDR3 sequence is CASSQGTSGNNEQFF. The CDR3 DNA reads TGCGCCAGCAGCCAAGGGACTAGCGGGAACAATGAGCAGTTCTTC.

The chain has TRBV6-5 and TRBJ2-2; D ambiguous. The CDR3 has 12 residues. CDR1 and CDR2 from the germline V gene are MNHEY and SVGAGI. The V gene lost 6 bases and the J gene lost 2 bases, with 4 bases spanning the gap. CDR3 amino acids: CASSINTGELFF. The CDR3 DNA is TGTGCCAGCAGCATTAACACCGGGGAGCTGTTTTTT.

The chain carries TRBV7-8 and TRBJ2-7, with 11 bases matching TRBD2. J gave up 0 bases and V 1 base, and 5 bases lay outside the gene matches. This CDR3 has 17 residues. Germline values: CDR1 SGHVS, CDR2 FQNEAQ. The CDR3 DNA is TGTGCCAGCAGCTTAGGGGTAGCGGGAGGGAGCTCCTACGAGCAGTACTTC. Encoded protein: CASSLGVAGGSSYEQYF.

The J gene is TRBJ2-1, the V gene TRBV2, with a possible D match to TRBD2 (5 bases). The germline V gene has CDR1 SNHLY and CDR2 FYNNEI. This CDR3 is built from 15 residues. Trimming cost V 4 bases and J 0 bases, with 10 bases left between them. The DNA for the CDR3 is TGTGCCAGCAGTGGCGGGCTAGTCTCCTACAATGAGCAGTTCTTC. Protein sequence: CASSGGLVSYNEQFF.

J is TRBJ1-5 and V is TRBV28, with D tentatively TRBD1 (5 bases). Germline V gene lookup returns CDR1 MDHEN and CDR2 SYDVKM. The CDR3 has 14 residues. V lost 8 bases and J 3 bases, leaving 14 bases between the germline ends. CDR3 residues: CASGQTVNNQPQHF. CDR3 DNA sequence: TGTGCCAGCGGCCAGACAGTGAACAATCAGCCCCAGCATTTT.

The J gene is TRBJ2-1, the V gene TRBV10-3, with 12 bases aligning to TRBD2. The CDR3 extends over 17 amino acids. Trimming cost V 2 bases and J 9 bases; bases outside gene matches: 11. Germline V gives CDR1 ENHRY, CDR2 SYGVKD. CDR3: CAISERGASGRGTEQFF. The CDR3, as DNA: TGTGCCATCAGTGAGCGTGGGGCTAGCGGGAGGGGTACTGAGCAGTTCTTC.

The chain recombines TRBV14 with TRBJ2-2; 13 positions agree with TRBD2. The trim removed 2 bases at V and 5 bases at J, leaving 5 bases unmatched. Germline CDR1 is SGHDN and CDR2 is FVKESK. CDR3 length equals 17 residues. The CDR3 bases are TGTGCCAGCAGCCAAAGGATACTAGCGGGAGGGACCGGGGAGCTGTTTTTT. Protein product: CASSQRILAGGTGELFF. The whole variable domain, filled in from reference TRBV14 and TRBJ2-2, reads EAGVTQFPSHSVIEKGQTVTLRCDPISGHDNLYWYRRVMGKEIKFLLHFVKESKQDESGMPNNRFLAERTGGTYSTLKVQPAELEDSGVYFCASSQRILAGGTGELFFGEGSRLTVL.

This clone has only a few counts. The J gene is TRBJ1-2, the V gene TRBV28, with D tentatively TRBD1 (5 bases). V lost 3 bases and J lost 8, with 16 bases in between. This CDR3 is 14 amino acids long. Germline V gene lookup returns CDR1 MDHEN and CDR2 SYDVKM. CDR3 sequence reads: CASSFIGGISGYTF. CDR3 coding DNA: TGTGCCAGCAGTTTTATCGGGGGGATCTCGGGCTACACCTTC.

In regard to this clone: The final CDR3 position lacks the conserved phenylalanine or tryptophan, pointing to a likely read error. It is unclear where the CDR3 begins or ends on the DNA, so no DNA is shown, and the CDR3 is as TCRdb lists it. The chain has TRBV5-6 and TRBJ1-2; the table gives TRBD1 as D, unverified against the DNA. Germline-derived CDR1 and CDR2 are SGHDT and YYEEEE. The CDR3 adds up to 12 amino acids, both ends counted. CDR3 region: CASSSGGDNLSL.